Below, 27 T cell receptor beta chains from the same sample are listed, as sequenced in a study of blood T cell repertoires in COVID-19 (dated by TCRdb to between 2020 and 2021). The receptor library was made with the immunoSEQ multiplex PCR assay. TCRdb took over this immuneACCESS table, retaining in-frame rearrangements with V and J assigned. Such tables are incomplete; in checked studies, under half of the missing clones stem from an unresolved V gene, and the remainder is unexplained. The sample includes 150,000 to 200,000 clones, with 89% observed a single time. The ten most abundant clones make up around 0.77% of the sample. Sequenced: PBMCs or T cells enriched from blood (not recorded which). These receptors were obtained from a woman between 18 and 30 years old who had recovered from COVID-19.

The CDR3 region has the DNA TGTGCCAGCAGCCCCCCGACAGGGGACGAGCAGTACTTC. Its translation is CASSPPTGDEQYF. The V and J genes are TRBV7-9 and TRBJ2-7; 8 bases agree with TRBD1. The junction had 5 bases not matched to a gene; V was cut back by 5 bases and J by 5 bases. Germline lookup yields CDR1 SEHNR and CDR2 FQNEAQ (reference sequence). This CDR3 region has 13 residues. The whole variable domain, remainder taken from reference TRBV7-9 and TRBJ2-7, is DTGVSQNPRHKITKRGQNVTFRCDPISEHNRLYWYRQTLGQGPEFLTYFQNEAQLEKSRLLSDRFSAERPKGSFSTLEIQRTEQGDSAMYLCASSPPTGDEQYFGPGTRLTVT.

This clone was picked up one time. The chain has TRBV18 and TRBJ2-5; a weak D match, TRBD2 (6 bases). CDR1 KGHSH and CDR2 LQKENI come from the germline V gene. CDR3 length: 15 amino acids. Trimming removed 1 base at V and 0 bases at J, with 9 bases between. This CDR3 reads CASSPQRANQETQYF. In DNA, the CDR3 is TGTGCCAGCTCACCACAGCGGGCAAACCAAGAGACCCAGTACTTC.

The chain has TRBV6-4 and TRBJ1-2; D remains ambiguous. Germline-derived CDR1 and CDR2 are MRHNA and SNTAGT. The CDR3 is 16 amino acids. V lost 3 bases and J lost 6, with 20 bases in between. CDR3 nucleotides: TGTGCCAGCAGTGAGAACTCTGCGGAGCACCTTGATGGCTACACCTTC. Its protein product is CASSENSAEHLDGYTF.

The CDR3 DNA reads as TGCGCCAGCAGCTTGGAACAGGGGTACGCAGATACGCAGTATTTT. Amino acid sequence: CASSLEQGYADTQYF. The genes are TRBV5-1 and TRBJ2-3; 7 bases agree with TRBD1. Trimming cost V 0 bases and J 4 bases; bases outside gene matches: 5. This CDR3 comprises 15 residues. Germline V lookup: CDR1 SGHRS, CDR2 YFSETQ. The full variable domain, completed using reference TRBV5-1 and TRBJ2-3, is KAGVTQTPRYLIKTRGQQVTLSCSPISGHRSVSWYQQTPGQGLQFLFEYFSETQRNKGNFPGRFSGRQFSNSRSEMNVSTLELGDSALYLCASSLEQGYADTQYFGPGTRLTVL.

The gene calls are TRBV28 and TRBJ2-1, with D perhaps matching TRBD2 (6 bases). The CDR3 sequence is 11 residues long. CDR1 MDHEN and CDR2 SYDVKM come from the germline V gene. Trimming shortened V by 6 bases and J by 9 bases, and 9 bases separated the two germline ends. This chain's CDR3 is CASSRRGEQFF. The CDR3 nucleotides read TGTGCCAGCAGCCGGAGGGGTGAGCAGTTCTTC.

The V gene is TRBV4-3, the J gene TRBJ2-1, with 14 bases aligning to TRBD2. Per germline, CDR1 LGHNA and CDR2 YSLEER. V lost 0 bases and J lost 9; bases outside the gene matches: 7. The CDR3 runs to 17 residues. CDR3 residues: CASSQEWGLAGVGEQFF. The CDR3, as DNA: TGCGCCAGCAGCCAAGAGTGGGGACTAGCGGGAGTCGGTGAGCAGTTCTTC.

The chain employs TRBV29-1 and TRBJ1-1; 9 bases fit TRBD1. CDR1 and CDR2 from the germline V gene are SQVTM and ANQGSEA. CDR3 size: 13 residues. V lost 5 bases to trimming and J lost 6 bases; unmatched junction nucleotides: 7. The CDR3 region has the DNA TGCAGCGTTAGTACAGGGGGCTCGGCTGAAGCTTTCTTT. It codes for CSVSTGGSAEAFF.

The CDR3 sequence: CASSFRRTGASGANVLTF. The CDR3 DNA reads as TGTGCCAGCAGCTTCAGGCGGACAGGGGCATCAGGGGCCAACGTCCTGACTTTC. V usage is TRBV7-9 and J usage is TRBJ2-6, with TRBD1 matching over 9 bases. Germline lookup yields CDR1 SEHNR and CDR2 FQNEAQ (reference sequence). The CDR3 runs to 18 residues. V shed 3 bases and J 4 bases; nucleotides not matched to a gene: 10.

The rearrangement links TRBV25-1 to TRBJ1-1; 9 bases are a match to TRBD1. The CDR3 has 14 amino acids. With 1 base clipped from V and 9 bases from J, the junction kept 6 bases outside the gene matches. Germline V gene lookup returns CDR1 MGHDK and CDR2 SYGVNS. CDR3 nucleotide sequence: TGTGCCAGCAGTGAATTGGGAGGACAGGGGAAAGCTTTCTTT. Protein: CASSELGGQGKAFF. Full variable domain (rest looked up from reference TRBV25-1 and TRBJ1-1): EADIYQTPRYLVIGTGKKITLECSQTMGHDKMYWYQQDPGMELHLIHYSYGVNSTEKGDLSSESTVSRIRTEHFPLTLESARPSHTSQYLCASSELGGQGKAFFGQGTRLTVV.

The CDR3 here is CASSWGTSIPGELFF. CDR3 nucleotides: TGCGCCAGCAGCTGGGGGACTAGCATCCCCGGGGAGCTGTTTTTT. The chain links TRBV5-1 to TRBJ2-2, with 9 nucleotides matching TRBD2. With V trimmed by 3 bases and J by 6 bases, 6 bases remained unmatched. The CDR3 spans 15 residues. Germline CDR1 SGHRS, CDR2 YFSETQ.

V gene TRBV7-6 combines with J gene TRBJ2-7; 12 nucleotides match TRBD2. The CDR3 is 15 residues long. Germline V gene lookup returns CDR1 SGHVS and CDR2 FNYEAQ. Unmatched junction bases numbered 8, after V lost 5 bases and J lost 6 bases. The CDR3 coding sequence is TGTGCCAGCAGCCCTTACGGACTAGCGGGAAGCGAGCAGTACTTC. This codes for CASSPYGLAGSEQYF.

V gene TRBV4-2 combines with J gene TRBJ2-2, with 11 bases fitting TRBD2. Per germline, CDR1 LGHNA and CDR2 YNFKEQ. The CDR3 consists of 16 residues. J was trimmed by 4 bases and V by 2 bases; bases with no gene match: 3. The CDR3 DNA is TGTGCCAGCAGCCAACTTCTAGCGGGAGGCACCGGGGAGCTGTTTTTT. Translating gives CASSQLLAGGTGELFF.

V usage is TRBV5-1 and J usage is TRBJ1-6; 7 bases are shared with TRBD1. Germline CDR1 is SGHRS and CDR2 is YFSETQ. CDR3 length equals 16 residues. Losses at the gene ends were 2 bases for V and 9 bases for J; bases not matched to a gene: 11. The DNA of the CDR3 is TGCGCCAGCAGCTTCACCGAGGCAGGGGGTAGTTCACCCCTCCACTTT. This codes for CASSFTEAGGSSPLHF. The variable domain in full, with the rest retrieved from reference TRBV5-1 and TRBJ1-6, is KAGVTQTPRYLIKTRGQQVTLSCSPISGHRSVSWYQQTPGQGLQFLFEYFSETQRNKGNFPGRFSGRQFSNSRSEMNVSTLELGDSALYLCASSFTEAGGSSPLHFGNGTRLTVT.

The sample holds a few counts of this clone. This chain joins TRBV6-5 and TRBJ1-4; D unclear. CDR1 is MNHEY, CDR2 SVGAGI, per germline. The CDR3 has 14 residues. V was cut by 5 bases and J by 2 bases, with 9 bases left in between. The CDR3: CASSRGWTNEKLFF. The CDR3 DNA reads TGTGCCAGCAGTCGCGGTTGGACTAATGAAAAACTGTTTTTT.

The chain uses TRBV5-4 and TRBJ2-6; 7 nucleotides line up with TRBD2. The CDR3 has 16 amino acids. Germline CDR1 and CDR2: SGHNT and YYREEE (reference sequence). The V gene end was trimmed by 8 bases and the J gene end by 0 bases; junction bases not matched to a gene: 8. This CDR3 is CASYRERGSGANVLTF. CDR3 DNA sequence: TGTGCCAGTTATCGGGAGCGGGGCTCTGGGGCCAACGTCCTGACTTTC.

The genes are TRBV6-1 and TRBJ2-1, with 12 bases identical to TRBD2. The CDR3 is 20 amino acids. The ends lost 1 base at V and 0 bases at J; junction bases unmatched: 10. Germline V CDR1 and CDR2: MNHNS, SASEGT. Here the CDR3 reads CASSEGLAGGILSSYNEQFF. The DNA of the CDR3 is TGTGCCAGCAGTGAAGGGCTAGCGGGGGGGATCTTGAGCTCCTACAATGAGCAGTTCTTC.

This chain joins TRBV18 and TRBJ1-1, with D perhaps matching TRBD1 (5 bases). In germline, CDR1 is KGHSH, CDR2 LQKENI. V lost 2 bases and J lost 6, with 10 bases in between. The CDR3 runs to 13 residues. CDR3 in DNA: TGTGCCAGCTCACCAGGAGGGACCCCTGAAGCTTTCTTT. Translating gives CASSPGGTPEAFF.

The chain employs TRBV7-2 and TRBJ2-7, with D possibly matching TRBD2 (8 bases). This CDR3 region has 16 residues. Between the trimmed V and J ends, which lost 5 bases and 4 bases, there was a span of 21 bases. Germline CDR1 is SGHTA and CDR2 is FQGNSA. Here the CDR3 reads CASSAGGSGKVYEQYF. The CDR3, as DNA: TGTGCCAGCAGCGCAGGGGGTAGCGGGAAAGTGTACGAGCAGTACTTC.

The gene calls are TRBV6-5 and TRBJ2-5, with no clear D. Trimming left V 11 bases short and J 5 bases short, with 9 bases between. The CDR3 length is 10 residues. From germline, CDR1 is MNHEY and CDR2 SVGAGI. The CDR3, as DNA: TGTGCCTGCGGCCATGAGACCCAGTACTTC. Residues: CACGHETQYF.

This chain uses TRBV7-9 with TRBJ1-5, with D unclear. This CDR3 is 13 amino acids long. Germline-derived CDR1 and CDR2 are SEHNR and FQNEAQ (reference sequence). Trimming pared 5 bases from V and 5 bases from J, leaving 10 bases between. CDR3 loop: CASSLNFDQPQHF. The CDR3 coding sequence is TGTGCCAGCAGCCTAAACTTCGATCAGCCCCAGCATTTT.

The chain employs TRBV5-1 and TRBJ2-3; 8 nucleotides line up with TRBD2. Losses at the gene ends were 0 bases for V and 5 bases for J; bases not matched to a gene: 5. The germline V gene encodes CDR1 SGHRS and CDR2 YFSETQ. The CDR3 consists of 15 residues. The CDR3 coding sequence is TGCGCCAGCAGCTTGGCCGGGGCGGGAGGAGATACGCAGTATTTT. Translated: CASSLAGAGGDTQYF.

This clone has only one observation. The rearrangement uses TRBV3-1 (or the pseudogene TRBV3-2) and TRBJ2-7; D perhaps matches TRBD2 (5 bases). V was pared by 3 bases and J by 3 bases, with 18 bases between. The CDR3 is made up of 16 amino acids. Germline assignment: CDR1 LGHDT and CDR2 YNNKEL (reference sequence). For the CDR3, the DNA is TGTGCCAGCAGCCATTTGCCCCTAGGAGGCCGCTACGAGCAGTACTTC. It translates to CASSHLPLGGRYEQYF.

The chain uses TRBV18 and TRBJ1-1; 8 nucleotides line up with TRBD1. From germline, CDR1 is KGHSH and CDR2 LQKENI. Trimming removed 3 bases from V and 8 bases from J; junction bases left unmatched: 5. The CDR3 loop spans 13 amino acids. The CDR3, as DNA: TGTGCCAGCTCACCGGGGACAGGAGGGGAAGCTTTCTTT. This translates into CASSPGTGGEAFF.

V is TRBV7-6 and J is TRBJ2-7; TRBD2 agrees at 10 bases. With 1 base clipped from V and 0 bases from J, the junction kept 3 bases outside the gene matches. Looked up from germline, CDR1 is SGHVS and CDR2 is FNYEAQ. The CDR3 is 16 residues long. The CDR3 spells CASSLGLAGASYEQYF. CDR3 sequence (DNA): TGTGCCAGCAGCTTAGGGCTAGCGGGGGCCTCCTACGAGCAGTACTTC.

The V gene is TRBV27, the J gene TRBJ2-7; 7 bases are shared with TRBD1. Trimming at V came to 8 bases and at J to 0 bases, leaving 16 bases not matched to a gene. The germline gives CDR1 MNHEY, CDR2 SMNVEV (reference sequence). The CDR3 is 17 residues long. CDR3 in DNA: TGTGCCAGCGCCAGGGGGACAGCTTCCGATTTCTCCTACGAGCAGTACTTC. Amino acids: CASARGTASDFSYEQYF.

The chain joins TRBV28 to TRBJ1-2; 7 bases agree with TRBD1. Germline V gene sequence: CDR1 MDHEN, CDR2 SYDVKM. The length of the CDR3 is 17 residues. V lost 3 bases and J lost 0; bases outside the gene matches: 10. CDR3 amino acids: CASSLGTLDRTNYGYTF. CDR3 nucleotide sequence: TGTGCCAGCAGTTTGGGGACGTTGGACAGGACTAACTATGGCTACACCTTC.

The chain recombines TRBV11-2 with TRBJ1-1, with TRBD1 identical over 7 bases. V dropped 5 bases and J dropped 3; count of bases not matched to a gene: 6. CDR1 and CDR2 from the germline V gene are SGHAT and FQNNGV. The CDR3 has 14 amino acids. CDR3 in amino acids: CASSPIRGYTEAFF. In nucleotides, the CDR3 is TGTGCCAGCAGCCCGATCAGGGGGTACACTGAAGCTTTCTTT.